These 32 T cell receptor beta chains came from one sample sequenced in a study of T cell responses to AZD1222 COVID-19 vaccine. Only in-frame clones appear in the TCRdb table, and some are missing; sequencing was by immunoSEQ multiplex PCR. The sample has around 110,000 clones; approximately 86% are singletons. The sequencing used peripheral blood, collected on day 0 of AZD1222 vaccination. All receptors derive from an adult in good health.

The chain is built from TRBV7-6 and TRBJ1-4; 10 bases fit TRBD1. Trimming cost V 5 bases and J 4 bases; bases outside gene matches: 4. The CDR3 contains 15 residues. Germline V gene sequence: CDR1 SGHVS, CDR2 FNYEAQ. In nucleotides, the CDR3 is TGTGCCAGCAGCCCCCGGACAGGGGGTAATGAAAAACTGTTTTTT. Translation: CASSPRTGGNEKLFF.

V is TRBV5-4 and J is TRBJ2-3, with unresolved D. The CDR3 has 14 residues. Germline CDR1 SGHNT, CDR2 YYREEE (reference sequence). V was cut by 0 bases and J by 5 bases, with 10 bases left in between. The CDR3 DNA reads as TGTGCCAGCAGCTTGGCGGACCCCCTAGATACGCAGTATTTT. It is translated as CASSLADPLDTQYF.

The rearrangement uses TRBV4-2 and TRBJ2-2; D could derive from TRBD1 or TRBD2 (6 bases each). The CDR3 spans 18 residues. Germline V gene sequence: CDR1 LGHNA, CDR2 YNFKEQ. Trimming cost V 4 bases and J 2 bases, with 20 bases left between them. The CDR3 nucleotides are TGTGCCAGCAGCCGGGCTCGACTGGGGGGCTCTAACACCGGGGAGCTGTTTTTT. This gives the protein CASSRARLGGSNTGELFF.

The CDR3, as DNA: TGTGCCAGCAGTTACCGGGTAGGGACAGCCCTCTATGGCTACACCTTC. This encodes CASSYRVGTALYGYTF. This sequence joins TRBV6-5 and TRBJ1-2; 7 positions match TRBD1. Germline CDR1 reads MNHEY; CDR2 reads SVGAGI. V lost 2 bases to trimming and J lost 4 bases; unmatched junction nucleotides: 10. There are 16 residues in the CDR3.

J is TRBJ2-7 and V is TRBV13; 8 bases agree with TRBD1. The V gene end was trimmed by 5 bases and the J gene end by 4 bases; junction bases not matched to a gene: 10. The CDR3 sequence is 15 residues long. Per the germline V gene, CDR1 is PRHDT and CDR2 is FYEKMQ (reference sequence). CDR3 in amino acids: CASSHGRDRRYEQYF. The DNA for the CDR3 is TGTGCCAGCAGCCATGGCCGGGACAGGAGATACGAGCAGTACTTC.

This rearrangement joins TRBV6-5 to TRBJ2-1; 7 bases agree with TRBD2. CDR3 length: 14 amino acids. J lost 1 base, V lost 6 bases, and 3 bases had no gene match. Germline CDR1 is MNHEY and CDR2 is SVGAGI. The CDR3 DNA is TGTGCCAGCAGGGGAGGGATATCCTACAATGAGCAGTTCTTC. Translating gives CASRGGISYNEQFF.

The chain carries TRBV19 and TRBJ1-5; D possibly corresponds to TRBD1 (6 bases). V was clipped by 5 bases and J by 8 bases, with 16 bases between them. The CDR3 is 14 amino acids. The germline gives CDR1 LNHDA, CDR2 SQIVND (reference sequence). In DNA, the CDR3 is TGTGCCAGTAGTCCTAGACAGGTCGCAGAGCCCCAGCATTTT. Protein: CASSPRQVAEPQHF.

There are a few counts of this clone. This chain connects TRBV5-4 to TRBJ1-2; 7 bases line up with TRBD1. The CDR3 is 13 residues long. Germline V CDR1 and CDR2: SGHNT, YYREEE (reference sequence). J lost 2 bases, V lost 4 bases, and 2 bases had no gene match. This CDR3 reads CASSPGQNYGYTF. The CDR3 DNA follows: TGTGCCAGCAGCCCGGGACAGAACTATGGCTACACCTTC. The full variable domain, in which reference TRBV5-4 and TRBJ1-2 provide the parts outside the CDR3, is ETGVTQSPTHLIKTRGQQVTLRCSSQSGHNTVSWYQQALGQGPQFIFQYYREEENGRGNFPPRFSGLQFPNYSSELNVNALELDDSALYLCASSPGQNYGYTFGSGTRLTVV.

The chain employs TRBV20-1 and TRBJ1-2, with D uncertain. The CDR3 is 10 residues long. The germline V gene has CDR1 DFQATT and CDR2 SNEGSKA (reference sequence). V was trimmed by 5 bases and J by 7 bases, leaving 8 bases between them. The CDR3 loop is CSADWAGYTF. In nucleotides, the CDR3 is TGCAGTGCTGACTGGGCTGGCTACACCTTC.

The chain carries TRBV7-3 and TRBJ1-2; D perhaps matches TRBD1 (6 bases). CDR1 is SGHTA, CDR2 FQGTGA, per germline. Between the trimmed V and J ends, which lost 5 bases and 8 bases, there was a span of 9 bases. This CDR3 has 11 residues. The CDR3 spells CASSAGVGYTF. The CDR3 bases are TGTGCCAGCAGCGCAGGGGTGGGCTACACCTTC.

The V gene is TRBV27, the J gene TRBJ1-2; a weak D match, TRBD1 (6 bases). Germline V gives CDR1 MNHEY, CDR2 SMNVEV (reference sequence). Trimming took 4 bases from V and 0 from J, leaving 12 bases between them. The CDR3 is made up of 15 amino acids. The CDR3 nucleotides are TGTGCCAGCAGTTACACTCAGGGGTCTAACTATGGCTACACCTTC. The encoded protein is CASSYTQGSNYGYTF.

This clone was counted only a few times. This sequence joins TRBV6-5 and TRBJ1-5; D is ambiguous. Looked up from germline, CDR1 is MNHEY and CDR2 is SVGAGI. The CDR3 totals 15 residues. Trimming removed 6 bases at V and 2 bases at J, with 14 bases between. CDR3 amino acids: CASSQLGWGNQPQHF. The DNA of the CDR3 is TGTGCCAGCAGCCAGTTGGGGTGGGGCAATCAGCCCCAGCATTTT.

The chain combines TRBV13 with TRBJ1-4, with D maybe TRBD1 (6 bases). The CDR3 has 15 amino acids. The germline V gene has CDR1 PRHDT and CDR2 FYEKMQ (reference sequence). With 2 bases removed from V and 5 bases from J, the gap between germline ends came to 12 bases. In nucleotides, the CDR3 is TGTGCCAGCAGCTTACGCAGGGGCACCAATGAAAAACTGTTTTTT. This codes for CASSLRRGTNEKLFF.

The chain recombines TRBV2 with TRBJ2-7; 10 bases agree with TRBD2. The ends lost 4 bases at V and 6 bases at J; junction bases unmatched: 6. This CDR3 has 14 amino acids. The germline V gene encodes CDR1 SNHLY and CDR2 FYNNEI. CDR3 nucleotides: TGTGCCAGCAGTGTCCTAGCGGGAGTGAGCGAGCAGTACTTC. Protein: CASSVLAGVSEQYF.

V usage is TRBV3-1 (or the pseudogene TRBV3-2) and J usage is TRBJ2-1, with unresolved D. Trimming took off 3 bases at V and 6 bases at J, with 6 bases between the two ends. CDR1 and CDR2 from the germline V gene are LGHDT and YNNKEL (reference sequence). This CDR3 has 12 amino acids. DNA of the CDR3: TGTGCCAGCAGCCAGGCCAGCAATGAGCAGTTCTTC. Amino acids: CASSQASNEQFF.

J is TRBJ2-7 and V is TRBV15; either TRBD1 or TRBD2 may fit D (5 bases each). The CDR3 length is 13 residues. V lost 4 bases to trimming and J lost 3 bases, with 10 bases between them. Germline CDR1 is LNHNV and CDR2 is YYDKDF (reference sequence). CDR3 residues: CATSTGGNYEQYF. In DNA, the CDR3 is TGTGCCACCAGCACTGGGGGTAACTACGAGCAGTACTTC. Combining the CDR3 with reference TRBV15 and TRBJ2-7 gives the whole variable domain DAMVIQNPRYQVTQFGKPVTLSCSQTLNHNVMYWYQQKSSQAPKLLFHYYDKDFNNEADTPDNFQSRRPNTSFCFLDIRSPGLGDTAMYLCATSTGGNYEQYFGPGTRLTVT.

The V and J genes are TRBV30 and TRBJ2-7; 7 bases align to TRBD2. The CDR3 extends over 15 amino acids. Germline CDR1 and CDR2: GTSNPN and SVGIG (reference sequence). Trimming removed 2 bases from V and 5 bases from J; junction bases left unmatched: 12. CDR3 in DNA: TGTGCCTGGAGTTCCTGGGGCGGGGGAGAAAACGAGCAGTACTTC. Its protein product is CAWSSWGGGENEQYF.

CDR3 sequence: CASSRVWGEGELFF. The CDR3 DNA sequence: TGTGCCAGCAGTCGTGTATGGGGCGAGGGGGAGCTGTTTTTT. The chain is built from TRBV28 and TRBJ2-2, with TRBD1 as a possible D gene (5 bases). Germline V gene data show CDR1 as MDHEN and CDR2 as SYDVKM. V was clipped by 5 bases and J by 8 bases, with 15 bases between them. The CDR3 is 14 residues long.

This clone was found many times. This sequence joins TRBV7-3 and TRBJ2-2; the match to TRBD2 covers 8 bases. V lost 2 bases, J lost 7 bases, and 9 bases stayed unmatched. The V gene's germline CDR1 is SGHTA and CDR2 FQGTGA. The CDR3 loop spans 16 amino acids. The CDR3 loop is CASSLEAGGHFGELFF. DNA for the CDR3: TGTGCCAGCAGCTTAGAGGCGGGAGGTCATTTCGGGGAGCTGTTTTTT.

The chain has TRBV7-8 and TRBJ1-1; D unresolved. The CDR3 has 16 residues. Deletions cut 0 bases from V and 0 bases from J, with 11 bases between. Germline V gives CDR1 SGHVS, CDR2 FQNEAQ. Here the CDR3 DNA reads TGTGCCAGCAGCTTAGCTGTCCCTGGGATGAACACTGAAGCTTTCTTT. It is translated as CASSLAVPGMNTEAFF.

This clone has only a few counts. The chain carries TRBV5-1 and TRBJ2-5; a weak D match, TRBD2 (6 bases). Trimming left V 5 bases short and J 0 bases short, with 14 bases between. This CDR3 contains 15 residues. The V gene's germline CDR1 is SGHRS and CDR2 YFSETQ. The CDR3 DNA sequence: TGCGCCAGCAGGCTTGCAGGGACTTACCAAGAGACCCAGTACTTC. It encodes CASRLAGTYQETQYF.

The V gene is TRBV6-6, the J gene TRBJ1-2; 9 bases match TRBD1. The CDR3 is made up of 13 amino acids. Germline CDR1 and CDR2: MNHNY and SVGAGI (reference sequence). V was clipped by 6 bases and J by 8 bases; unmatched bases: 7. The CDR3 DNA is TGTGCCAGCAGGGAGGGACAGGGAGGGGGCTACACCTTC. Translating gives CASREGQGGGYTF.

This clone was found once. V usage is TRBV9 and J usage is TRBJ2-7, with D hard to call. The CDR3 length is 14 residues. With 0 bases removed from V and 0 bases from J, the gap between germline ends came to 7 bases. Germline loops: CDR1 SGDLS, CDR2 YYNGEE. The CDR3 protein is CASSVDLGSYEQYF. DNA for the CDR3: TGTGCCAGCAGCGTAGATCTAGGCTCCTACGAGCAGTACTTC.

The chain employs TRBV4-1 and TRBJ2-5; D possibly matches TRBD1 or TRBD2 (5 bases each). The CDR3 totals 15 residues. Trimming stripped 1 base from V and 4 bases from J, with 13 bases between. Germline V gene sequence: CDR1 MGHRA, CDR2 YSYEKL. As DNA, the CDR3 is TGCGCCAGCAGCCAAGGGTCCGGGGCTGGAGAGACCCAGTACTTC. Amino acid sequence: CASSQGSGAGETQYF.

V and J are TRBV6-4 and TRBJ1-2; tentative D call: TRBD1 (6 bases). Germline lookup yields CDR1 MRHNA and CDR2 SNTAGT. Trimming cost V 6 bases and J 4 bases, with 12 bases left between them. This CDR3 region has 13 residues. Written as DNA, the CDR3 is TGTGCCAGCAGCCAACAGGGTACCTATGGCTACACCTTC. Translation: CASSQQGTYGYTF.

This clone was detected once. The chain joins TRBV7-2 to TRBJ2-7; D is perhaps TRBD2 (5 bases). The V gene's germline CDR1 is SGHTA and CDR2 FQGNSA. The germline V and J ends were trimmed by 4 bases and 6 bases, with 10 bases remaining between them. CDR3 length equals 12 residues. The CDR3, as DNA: TGTGCCAGCAGCTCCACTAGGACCGAGCAGTACTTC. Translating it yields CASSSTRTEQYF.

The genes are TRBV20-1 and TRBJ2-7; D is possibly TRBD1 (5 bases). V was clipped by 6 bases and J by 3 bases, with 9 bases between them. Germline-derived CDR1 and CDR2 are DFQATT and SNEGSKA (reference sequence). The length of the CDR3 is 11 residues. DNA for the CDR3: TGCAGTGCCATAGACAGCTACGAGCAGTACTTC. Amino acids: CSAIDSYEQYF.

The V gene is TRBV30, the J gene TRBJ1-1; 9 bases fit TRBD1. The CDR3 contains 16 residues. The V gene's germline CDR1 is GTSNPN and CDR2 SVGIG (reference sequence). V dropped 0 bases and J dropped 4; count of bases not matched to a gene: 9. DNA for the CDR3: TGTGCCTGGAGTGTCGGGACAGGGAGGGGAGGCACTGAAGCTTTCTTT. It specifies CAWSVGTGRGGTEAFF.

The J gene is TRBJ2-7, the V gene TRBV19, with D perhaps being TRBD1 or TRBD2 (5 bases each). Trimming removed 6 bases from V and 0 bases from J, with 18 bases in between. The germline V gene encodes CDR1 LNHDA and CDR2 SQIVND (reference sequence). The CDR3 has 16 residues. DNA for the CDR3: TGTGCCAGTAGGAGGAATTCCGGGACGGGCTCCTACGAGCAGTACTTC. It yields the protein CASRRNSGTGSYEQYF.

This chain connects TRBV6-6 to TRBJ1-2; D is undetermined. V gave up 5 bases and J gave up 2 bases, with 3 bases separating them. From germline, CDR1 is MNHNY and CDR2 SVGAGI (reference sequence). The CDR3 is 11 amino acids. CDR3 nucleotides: TGTGCCAGCAGTGGCAACTATGGCTACACCTTC. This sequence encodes CASSGNYGYTF.

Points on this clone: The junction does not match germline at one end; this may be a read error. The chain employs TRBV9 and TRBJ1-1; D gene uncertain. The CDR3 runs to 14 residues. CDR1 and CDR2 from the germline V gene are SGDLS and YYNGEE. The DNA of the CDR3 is TGTGCCAGCAACGTAGGCGGGCTGAACACTGAAGCTTTCTTT. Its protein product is CASNVGGLNTEAFF.

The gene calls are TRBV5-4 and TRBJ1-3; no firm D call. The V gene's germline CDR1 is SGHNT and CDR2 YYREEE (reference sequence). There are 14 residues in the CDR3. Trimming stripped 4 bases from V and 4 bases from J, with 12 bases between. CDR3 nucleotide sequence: TGTGCCAGCAGCCCAAGTTGGGGAGGAAACACCATATATTTT. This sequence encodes CASSPSWGGNTIYF.